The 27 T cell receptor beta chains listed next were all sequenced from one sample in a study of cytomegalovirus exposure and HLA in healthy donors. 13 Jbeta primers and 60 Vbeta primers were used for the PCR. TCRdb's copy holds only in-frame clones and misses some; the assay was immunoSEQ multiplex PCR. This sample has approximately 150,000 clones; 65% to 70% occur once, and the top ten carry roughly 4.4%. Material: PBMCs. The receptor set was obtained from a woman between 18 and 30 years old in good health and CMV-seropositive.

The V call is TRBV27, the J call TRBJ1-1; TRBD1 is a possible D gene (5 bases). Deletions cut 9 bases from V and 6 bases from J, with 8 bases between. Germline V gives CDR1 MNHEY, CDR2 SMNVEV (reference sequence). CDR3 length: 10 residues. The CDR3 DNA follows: TGTGCCAGTGGGGCGTCTGAAGCTTTCTTT. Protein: CASGASEAFF.

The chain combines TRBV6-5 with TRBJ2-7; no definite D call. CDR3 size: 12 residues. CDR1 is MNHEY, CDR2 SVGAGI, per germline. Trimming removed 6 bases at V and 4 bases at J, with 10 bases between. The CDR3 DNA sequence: TGTGCCAGCAGCTCCCAGCGATACGAGCAGTACTTC. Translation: CASSSQRYEQYF.

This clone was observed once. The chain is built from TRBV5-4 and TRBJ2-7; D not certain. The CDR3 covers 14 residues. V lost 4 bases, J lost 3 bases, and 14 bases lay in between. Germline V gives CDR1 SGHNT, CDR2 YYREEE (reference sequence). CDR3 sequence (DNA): TGTGCCAGCAGCCCGCGGCTGGGTCTCTACGAGCAGTACTTC. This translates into CASSPRLGLYEQYF.

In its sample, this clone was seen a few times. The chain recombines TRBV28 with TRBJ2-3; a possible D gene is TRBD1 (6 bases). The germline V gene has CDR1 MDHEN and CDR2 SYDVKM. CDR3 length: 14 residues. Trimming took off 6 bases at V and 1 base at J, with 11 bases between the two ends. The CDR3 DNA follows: TGTGCCAGCAGGCACCGGACAGGCACAGATACGCAGTATTTT. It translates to CASRHRTGTDTQYF.

CDR3 bases: TGTGCCAGCAGCATTATACCGGGACAGGGAGATGGCTACACCTTC. Translated, it gives CASSIIPGQGDGYTF. The V call is TRBV6-5, the J call TRBJ1-2; 9 bases fit TRBD1. The CDR3 contains 15 residues. V lost 6 bases, J lost 6 bases, and 11 bases stayed unmatched. Germline loops: CDR1 MNHEY, CDR2 SVGAGI.

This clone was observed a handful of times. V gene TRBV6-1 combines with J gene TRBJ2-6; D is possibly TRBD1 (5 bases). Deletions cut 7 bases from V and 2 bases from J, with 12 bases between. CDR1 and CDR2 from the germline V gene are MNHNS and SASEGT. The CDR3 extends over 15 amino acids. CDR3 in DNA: TGTGCCAGCAAGACCAGGGCTACTGGGGCCAACGTCCTGACTTTC. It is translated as CASKTRATGANVLTF.

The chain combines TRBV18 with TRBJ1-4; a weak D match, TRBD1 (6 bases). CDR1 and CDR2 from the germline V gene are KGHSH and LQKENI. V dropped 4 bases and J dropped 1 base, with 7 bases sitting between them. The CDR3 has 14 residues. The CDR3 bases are TGTGCCAGCTCACAAGGGGGAACTAATGAAAAACTGTTTTTT. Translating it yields CASSQGGTNEKLFF.

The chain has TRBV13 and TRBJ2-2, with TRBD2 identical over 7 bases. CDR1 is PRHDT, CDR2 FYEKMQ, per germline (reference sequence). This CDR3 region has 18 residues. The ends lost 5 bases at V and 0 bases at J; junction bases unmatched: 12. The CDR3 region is CASSATSLAETNTGELFF. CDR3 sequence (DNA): TGTGCCAGCAGCGCCACCTCTCTAGCGGAGACGAACACCGGGGAGCTGTTTTTT.

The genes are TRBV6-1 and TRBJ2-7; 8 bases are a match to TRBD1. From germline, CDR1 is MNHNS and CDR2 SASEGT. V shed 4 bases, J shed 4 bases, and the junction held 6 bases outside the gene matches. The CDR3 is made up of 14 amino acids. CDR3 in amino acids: CASSAQTGAYEQYF. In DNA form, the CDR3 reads TGTGCCAGCAGTGCCCAGACAGGGGCATACGAGCAGTACTTC.

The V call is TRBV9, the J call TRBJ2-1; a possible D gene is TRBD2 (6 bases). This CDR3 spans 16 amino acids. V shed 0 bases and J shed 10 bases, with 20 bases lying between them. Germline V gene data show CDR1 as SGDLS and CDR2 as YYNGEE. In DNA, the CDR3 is TGTGCCAGCAGCGTAGCTGCGGGGACGATCGGCGGGGAGCAGTTCTTC. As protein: CASSVAAGTIGGEQFF.

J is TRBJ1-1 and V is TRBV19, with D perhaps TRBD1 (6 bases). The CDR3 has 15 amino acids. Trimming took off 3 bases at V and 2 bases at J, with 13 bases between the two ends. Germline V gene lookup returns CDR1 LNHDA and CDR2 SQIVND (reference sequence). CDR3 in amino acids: CASSIATGQNTEAFF. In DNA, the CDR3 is TGTGCCAGTAGTATCGCCACAGGGCAAAACACTGAAGCTTTCTTT.

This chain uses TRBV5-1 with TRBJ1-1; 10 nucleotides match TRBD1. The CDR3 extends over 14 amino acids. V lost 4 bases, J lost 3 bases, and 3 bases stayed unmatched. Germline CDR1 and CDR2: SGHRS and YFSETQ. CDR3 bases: TGCGCCAGCAGCGCGGGACAGGGGTACACTGAAGCTTTCTTT. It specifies CASSAGQGYTEAFF.

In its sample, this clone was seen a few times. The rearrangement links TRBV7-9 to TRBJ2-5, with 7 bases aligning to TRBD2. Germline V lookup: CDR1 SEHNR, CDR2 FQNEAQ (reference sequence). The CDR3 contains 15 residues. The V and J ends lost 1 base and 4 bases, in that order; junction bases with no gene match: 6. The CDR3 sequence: CASSLGTTGGETQYF. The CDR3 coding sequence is TGTGCCAGCAGCTTAGGGACAACGGGGGGAGAGACCCAGTACTTC.

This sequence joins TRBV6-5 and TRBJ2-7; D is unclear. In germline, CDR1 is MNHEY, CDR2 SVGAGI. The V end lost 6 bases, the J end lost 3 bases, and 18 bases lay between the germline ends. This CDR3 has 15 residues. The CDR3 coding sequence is TGTGCCAGCAGCATAGACTCCCGGTCAATCTACGAGCAGTACTTC. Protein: CASSIDSRSIYEQYF.

This CDR3 reads CASSRNRGLRDEQYF. CDR3 nucleotide sequence: TGTGCCAGTAGCCGGAACAGGGGGCTAAGGGACGAGCAGTACTTC. The V and J genes are TRBV19 and TRBJ2-7; 9 bases match TRBD1. J was trimmed by 5 bases and V by 6 bases; bases with no gene match: 11. Germline values: CDR1 LNHDA, CDR2 SQIVND (reference sequence). The CDR3 totals 15 residues.

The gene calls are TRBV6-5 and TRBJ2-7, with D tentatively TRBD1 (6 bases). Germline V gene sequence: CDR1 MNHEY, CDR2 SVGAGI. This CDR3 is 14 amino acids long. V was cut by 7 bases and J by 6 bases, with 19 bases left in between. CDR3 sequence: CASISGALRGEQYF. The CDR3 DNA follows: TGTGCCAGCATTTCAGGGGCCCTTCGTGGCGAGCAGTACTTC.

CDR3 region: CASSSRSGYGYTF. Here the CDR3 DNA reads TGTGCCAGCAGTTCCAGGAGCGGTTACGGCTACACCTTC. The chain recombines TRBV6-5 with TRBJ1-2; D uncertain. The V and J ends lost 4 bases and 8 bases respectively, with 14 bases between them. CDR1 and CDR2 (germline): MNHEY, SVGAGI. This CDR3 has 13 amino acids.

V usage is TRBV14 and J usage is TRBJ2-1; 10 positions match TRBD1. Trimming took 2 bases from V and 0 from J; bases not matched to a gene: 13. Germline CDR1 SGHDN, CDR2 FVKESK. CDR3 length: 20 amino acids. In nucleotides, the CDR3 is TGTGCCAGCAGCCAATATCCCGGGACAGGGGCAAGTCGCTCCTACAATGAGCAGTTCTTC. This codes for CASSQYPGTGASRSYNEQFF.

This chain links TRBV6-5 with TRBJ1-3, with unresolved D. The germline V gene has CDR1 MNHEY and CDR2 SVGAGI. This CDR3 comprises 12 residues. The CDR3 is CATRSSGNTIYF. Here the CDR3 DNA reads TGTGCAACACGGAGCTCTGGAAACACCATATATTTT.

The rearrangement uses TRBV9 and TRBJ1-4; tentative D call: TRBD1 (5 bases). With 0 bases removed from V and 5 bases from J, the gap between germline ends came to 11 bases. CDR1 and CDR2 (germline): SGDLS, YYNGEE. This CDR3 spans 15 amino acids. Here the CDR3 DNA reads TGTGCCAGCAGCGTAGGTGACAGCTTCAATGAAAAACTGTTTTTT. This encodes CASSVGDSFNEKLFF.

CDR3 nucleotide sequence: TGTGCCAGCAGCAACCTCCGGGCACTAGGGAATCAGCCCCAGCATTTT. It encodes CASSNLRALGNQPQHF. The V gene is TRBV21-1, the J gene TRBJ1-5. TRBV21-1 is reported as a pseudogene. CDR3 length equals 16 residues.

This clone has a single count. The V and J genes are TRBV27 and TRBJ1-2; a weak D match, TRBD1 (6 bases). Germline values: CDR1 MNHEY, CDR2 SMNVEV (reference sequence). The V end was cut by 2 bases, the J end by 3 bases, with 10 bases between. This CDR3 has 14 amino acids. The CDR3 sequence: CASSLAGADYGYTF. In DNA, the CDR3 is TGTGCCAGCAGTTTAGCGGGGGCGGACTATGGCTACACCTTC.

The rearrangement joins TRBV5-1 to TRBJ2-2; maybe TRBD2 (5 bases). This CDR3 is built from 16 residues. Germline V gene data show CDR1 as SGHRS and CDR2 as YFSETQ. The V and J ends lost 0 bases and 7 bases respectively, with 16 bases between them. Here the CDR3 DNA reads TGCGCCAGCAGCTTGGGTCGAGCTCATGCGGGCGGGGAGCTGTTTTTT. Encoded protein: CASSLGRAHAGGELFF.

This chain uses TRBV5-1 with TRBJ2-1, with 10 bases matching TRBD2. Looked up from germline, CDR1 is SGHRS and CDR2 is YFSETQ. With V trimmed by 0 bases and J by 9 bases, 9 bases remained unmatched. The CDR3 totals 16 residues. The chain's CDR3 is CASSLGLAGAVSEQFF. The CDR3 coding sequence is TGCGCCAGCAGCTTGGGCCTAGCGGGAGCTGTCAGTGAGCAGTTCTTC.

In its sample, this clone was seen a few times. The DNA of the CDR3 is TGTGCCAGCAGCTTCTTCAGGACAGAAAACACCGGGGAGCTGTTTTTT. Its translation: CASSFFRTENTGELFF. This chain joins TRBV7-6 and TRBJ2-2, with D tentatively TRBD1 (6 bases). The CDR3 has 16 residues. Germline CDR1 SGHVS, CDR2 FNYEAQ. The V end was cut by 3 bases, the J end by 2 bases, with 13 bases between.

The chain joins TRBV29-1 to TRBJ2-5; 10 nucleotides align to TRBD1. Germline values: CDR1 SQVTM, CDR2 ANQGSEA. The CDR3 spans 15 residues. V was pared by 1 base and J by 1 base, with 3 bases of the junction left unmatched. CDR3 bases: TGCAGCGTTGAAGCCGGGACAGGGGTCCAAGAGACCCAGTACTTC. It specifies CSVEAGTGVQETQYF.

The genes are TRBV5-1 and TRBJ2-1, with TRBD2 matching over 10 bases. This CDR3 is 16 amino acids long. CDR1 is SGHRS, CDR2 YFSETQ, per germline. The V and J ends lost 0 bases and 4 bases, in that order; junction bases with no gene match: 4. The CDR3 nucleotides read TGCGCCAGCAGCTTGGTGGGACTAGCGATTTACAATGAGCAGTTCTTC. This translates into CASSLVGLAIYNEQFF.